In this sample, the clone carrying this T cell receptor beta chain turned up a few times. Its antigen is not known. The CDR3 contains 13 residues. Trimming removed 7 bases at V and 7 bases at J, with 19 bases between. Germline CDR1 reads SQVTM; CDR2 reads ANQGSEA. TCRdb re-analysed the 5' RACE reads in MiXCR, keeping a single row per CDR3 protein. The sample records some 1,600,000 distinct CDR3 sequences, roughly a third being singletons. The data stem from a study of identical twins. Overall study findings and caveats: Compared with models, monozygotic twins showed more out-of-frame TCR alpha sharing. Zero-insertion analyses were open to partial confounding by invariant MAIT and iNKT cells.

The source material was cord blood. V and J are TRBV29-1 and TRBJ2-5; D may be TRBD1 (6 bases). This TCR was recovered from a newborn girl in good health. The CDR3 reads CSALTGFRGTQYF. In DNA, the CDR3 is TGCAGCGCGCTTACAGGGTTTAGGGGGACCCAGTACTTC.